The clone carrying this TCR beta chain came up once. This record belongs to a study of blood T cell repertoires in COVID-19. Study as a whole: The origin of the acute and convalescent COVID-19 samples was the United States, Italy and Spain. PBMCs, B-cell-depleted T cells, or T cells provided the cDNA or gDNA that made up the material.

The CDR3 is made up of 15 amino acids. Trimming removed 4 bases from V and 4 bases from J; junction bases left unmatched: 3. Germline V gives CDR1 KGHDR, CDR2 SFDVKD. Authors' analysis steps: From reference gene primer amplification, estimates of nucleated cell counts were derived. Generated by immunoSEQ multiplex PCR, the TCRdb table keeps only in-frame clones and is missing some. The V and J calls and the clone size are those of that table, but D and trimming were determined from the DNA. Of fewer than 120,000 clones in the sample, 85% to 90% were seen once. This chain connects TRBV24-1 to TRBJ2-2; 9 positions agree with TRBD2. This TCR derives from a woman in her forties or fifties with acute or convalescent COVID-19. The sample consisted of peripheral blood. DNA for the CDR3: TGTGCCACCAGTGACCTAGCGGGGAGCACCGGGGAGCTGTTTTTT. Encoded protein: CATSDLAGSTGELFF.